The source of this TCR beta chain is a study of blood T cell repertoires in COVID-19. The overall study: The United States, Italy and Spain supplied acute and convalescent COVID-19 samples. The cDNA or gDNA used as material had been derived from T cells, B-cell-depleted T cells, or PBMCs.

This clone was picked up a small number of times. As processed by the authors: Counts of nucleated cells, estimated from reference gene primer amplification, were obtained. Produced via immunoSEQ multiplex PCR; TCRdb's table is partial and in-frame only. The V and J calls and clone size come from that table; D and trimming were worked out from the DNA. The sample holds 75,000 to 80,000 clones, 88% seen once. The sequencing sample was made of peripheral blood. The clonotype comes from a human donor in a cohort sampled during active COVID-19.

CDR3 nucleotide sequence: TGTGCCAGCAGTGAGGACAGCGGAGGAGCTTTCTTT. It codes for CASSEDSGGAFF. The V and J genes are TRBV2 and TRBJ1-1, with D possibly being TRBD1 (6 bases). Germline-derived CDR1 and CDR2 are SNHLY and FYNNEI. V was cut by 3 bases and J by 10 bases, with 12 bases left in between. This CDR3 is built from 12 residues.